This is a list of T cell receptor beta chains from one sample in a study of T cell responses to AZD1222 COVID-19 vaccine. Produced via immunoSEQ multiplex PCR; TCRdb's table is partial and in-frame only. The sample holds some 180,000 clones, roughly 92% seen once. The sequencing used peripheral blood, collected 28 days after the second AZD1222 dose. These receptor sequences come from an adult who received the AZD1222 COVID-19 vaccine. CDR3s include the opening cysteine and the closing phenylalanine or tryptophan. D genes are given only for firm matches. Expanded clones get a size class; other rows say once, few or many, or leave the size out.

TRBD1,TRBV5-1,-,TRBJ2-7,CASSLAGDRVGDEQYF,TGCGCCAGCAGCTTGGCCGGGGACAGGGTCGGAGACGAGCAGTACTTC
-,TRBV6-5,-,TRBJ1-4,CASGRSNEKLFF,TGTGCCAGCGGGCGCTCTAATGAAAAACTGTTTTTT
TRBD1,TRBV5-4,-,TRBJ1-1,CASSPPPGQGRTEAFF,TGTGCCAGCAGTCCCCCGCCGGGACAGGGAAGGACTGAAGCTTTCTTT
-,TRBV2,-,TRBJ1-1,CASSIRTVVEAFF,TGTGCCAGCAGTATAAGGACGGTTGTTGAAGCTTTCTTT
TRBD1,TRBV4-1,few,TRBJ1-3,CASSPGQDFSGNTIYF,TGCGCCAGCAGCCCAGGACAGGATTTCTCTGGAAACACCATATATTTT
-,TRBV2,-,TRBJ1-1,CASSVGGLNTEAFF,TGTGCCAGCAGCGTCGGGGGATTGAACACTGAAGCTTTCTTT
-,TRBV2,-,TRBJ2-2,CASSGSRFTGELFF,TGTGCCAGCAGTGGTAGCAGATTCACCGGGGAGCTGTTTTTT
-,TRBV6-2/TRBV6-3,-,TRBJ2-5,CASSGDLIQETQYF,TGTGCCAGCAGCGGGGACTTGATACAAGAGACCCAGTACTTC
-,TRBV5-5,once,TRBJ2-1,CASSLSGPSLEQFF,TGTGCCAGCAGCTTGTCTGGCCCCTCTTTAGAGCAGTTCTTC
TRBD2,TRBV7-8,once,TRBJ2-3,CASSQTSGTTDTQYF,TGTGCCAGCAGCCAGACTAGCGGGACTACAGATACGCAGTATTTT
TRBD2,TRBV7-3,-,TRBJ2-2,CASSLGLAGGSGELFF,TGTGCCAGCAGCCTAGGACTAGCGGGAGGGTCCGGGGAGCTGTTTTTT
TRBD2,TRBV6-6,-,TRBJ2-3,CASSPSAGGNTDTQYF,TGTGCCAGCAGCCCCTCGGCGGGGGGGAACACAGATACGCAGTATTTT
-,TRBV7-9,-,TRBJ2-3,CASSSRRQGSTDTQYF,TGTGCCAGCAGCTCCCGACGGCAGGGTTCCACAGATACGCAGTATTTT
-,TRBV14,-,TRBJ1-1,CASSPGPMTEAFF,TGTGCCAGCAGCCCGGGACCGATGACTGAAGCTTTCTTT
TRBD2,TRBV5-4,-,TRBJ2-1,CASSDLAGGGTYNEQFF,TGTGCCAGCAGCGATCTAGCGGGGGGCGGCACCTACAATGAGCAGTTCTTC
-,TRBV7-2,-,TRBJ1-1,CASSLAPQGNTEAFF,TGTGCCAGCAGCTTAGCGCCTCAGGGGAACACTGAAGCTTTCTTT
-,TRBV10-3,-,TRBJ1-6,CAISERPGVNSPLHF,TGTGCCATCAGTGAGCGGCCAGGGGTCAATTCACCCCTCCACTTT
TRBD1,TRBV6-5,-,TRBJ1-1,CASSSDRVTFF,TGTGCCAGCAGTTCGGACAGGGTTACTTTCTTT
TRBD1,TRBV5-1,-,TRBJ1-3,CASSLDRDDGTIYF,TGCGCCAGCAGCCTGGACAGGGACGACGGCACCATATATTTT
TRBD2,TRBV5-4,once,TRBJ2-3,CASSFVGLAADTQYF,TGTGCCAGCAGCTTCGTAGGGCTAGCGGCAGATACGCAGTATTTT
-,TRBV28,-,TRBJ1-6,CASSSGSGSYNSPLHF,TGTGCCAGCAGTAGCGGGTCGGGCTCCTATAATTCACCCCTCCACTTT
-,TRBV27,-,TRBJ1-1,CASSSGPTEAFF,TGTGCCAGCAGTTCAGGGCCCACTGAAGCTTTCTTT
TRBD1,TRBV6-5,-,TRBJ1-2,CASSRDRYGYTF,TGTGCCAGCAGCCGGGACAGGTATGGCTACACCTTC
TRBD1,TRBV29-1,-,TRBJ1-3,CSVEAPLEGASLPNTIYF,TGCAGCGTTGAAGCCCCACTGGAGGGGGCGTCATTGCCGAACACCATATATTTT
TRBD1,TRBV19,-,TRBJ1-6,CASSIGLRQGQGSPLHF,TGTGCCAGTAGTATCGGGTTACGACAGGGACAGGGTTCACCCCTCCACTTT
-,TRBV19,-,TRBJ1-3,CASSPKGGLKAGNTIYF,TGTGCCAGTAGTCCGAAGGGGGGATTAAAAGCTGGAAACACCATATATTTT
-,TRBV15,-,TRBJ1-5,CATSMSTGSNQPQHF,TGTGCCACCAGTATGTCCACAGGCAGCAATCAGCCCCAGCATTTT
-,TRBV7-9,once,TRBJ2-7,CASSPTNSYEQYF,TGTGCCAGCAGCCCCACTAACTCCTACGAGCAGTACTTC
TRBD1,TRBV18,-,TRBJ1-4,CASSPETGHATNEKLFF,TGTGCCAGCTCACCCGAGACAGGGCACGCAACTAATGAAAAACTGTTTTTT
-,TRBV30,-,TRBJ1-5,CAWSVLGGDQPQHF,TGTGCCTGGAGTGTACTCGGGGGGGATCAGCCCCAGCATTTT
TRBD2,TRBV29-1,-,TRBJ2-1,CSARTGLAPVREQFF,TGCAGCGCCAGGACGGGACTAGCCCCCGTTCGTGAGCAGTTCTTC
TRBD1,TRBV6-5,-,TRBJ1-2,CASRTGSNGYTF,TGTGCCAGCAGGACAGGGTCGAATGGCTACACCTTC
-,TRBV5-7,-,TRBJ2-1,CASPFGGRDNEQFF,TGTGCCAGCCCCTTTGGGGGGCGAGACAATGAGCAGTTCTTC
TRBD1,TRBV7-2,-,TRBJ2-6,CASSTQGTPGANVLTF,TGTGCCAGCAGTACACAGGGGACGCCTGGGGCCAACGTCCTGACTTTC
-,TRBV29-1,-,TRBJ2-7,CSVESAGEQYF,TGCAGCGTTGAGAGTGCGGGCGAGCAGTACTTC
-,TRBV5-1,-,TRBJ1-1,CASSLVVAGAGTEAFF,TGCGCCAGCAGCTTGGTGGTCGCAGGCGCGGGAACTGAAGCTTTCTTT
TRBD1,TRBV12-5,once,TRBJ2-1,CASGLGQGSPNEQFF,TGTGCTAGTGGTTTGGGACAGGGATCCCCCAATGAGCAGTTCTTC
TRBD1,TRBV5-8,-,TRBJ2-2,CASSGTGGLGAGELFF,TGTGCCAGCAGCGGAACAGGGGGCTTGGGCGCCGGGGAGCTGTTTTTT
TRBD2,TRBV4-3,-,TRBJ2-3,CASSQEIAGGLTDTQYF,TGCGCCAGCAGCCAAGAAATAGCGGGGGGGCTCACAGATACGCAGTATTTT
TRBD2,TRBV6-5,-,TRBJ2-1,CASSPGLDYNEQFF,TGTGCCAGCAGCCCGGGACTAGACTACAATGAGCAGTTCTTC
TRBD2,TRBV11-3,once,TRBJ2-7,CASSRPGTSAHEQYF,TGTGCCAGCAGCCGCCCCGGGACTAGCGCTCACGAGCAGTACTTC
-,TRBV19,-,TRBJ1-2,CASRGSDYGYTF,TGTGCCTCACGGGGCTCTGACTATGGCTACACCTTC
-,TRBV3-1/TRBV3-2,once,TRBJ1-1,CASSQAPGSLNTEAFF,TGTGCCAGCAGCCAAGCACCTGGATCTTTGAACACTGAAGCTTTCTTT
-,TRBV27,-,TRBJ2-7,CASSRRAGAREQYF,TGTGCCAGCAGTCGGCGGGCGGGGGCTCGGGAGCAGTACTTC
-,TRBV19,-,TRBJ1-2,CASRLKDGYGYTF,TGTGCCAGTAGACTTAAGGACGGCTATGGCTACACCTTC
TRBD1,TRBV7-8,-,TRBJ1-6,CASSRQGTGAMNSPLHF,TGTGCCAGCAGCCGGCAAGGGACAGGGGCTATGAATTCACCCCTCCACTTT
-,TRBV3-1/TRBV3-2,-,TRBJ2-3,CASSQTPGVVDTQYF,TGTGCCAGCAGCCAAACCCCAGGGGTGGTTGATACGCAGTATTTT
-,TRBV4-1,-,TRBJ2-7,CASSLRPPPDEQYF,TGCGCCAGCAGCCTCCGCCCCCCGCCCGACGAGCAGTACTTC
-,TRBV4-1,-,TRBJ1-4,CASSQDWAGWEKLFF,TGCGCCAGCAGCCAAGATTGGGCAGGGTGGGAAAAACTGTTTTTT
-,TRBV7-9,-,TRBJ2-7,CASSLGGGEQYF,TGTGCCAGCAGCTTGGGAGGAGGCGAGCAGTACTTC
TRBD1,TRBV19,-,TRBJ1-5,CASSNYADRLGGAQHF,TGTGCCAGTAGTAACTACGCGGACAGGTTAGGTGGGGCCCAGCATTTT
-,TRBV19,-,TRBJ2-7,CAVGTYEQYF,TGTGCTGTTGGGACCTACGAGCAGTACTTC
-,TRBV18,once,TRBJ2-5,CASSPPSVGRETQYF,TGTGCCAGCTCACCACCGTCGGTAGGGAGGGAGACCCAGTACTTC
-,TRBV29-1,-,TRBJ1-5,CSVGENSNQPQHF,TGCAGCGTCGGAGAGAATAGCAATCAGCCCCAGCATTTT
TRBD1,TRBV4-1,-,TRBJ1-2,CASSQEYLSGQVGYGYTF,TGCGCCAGCAGCCAAGAGTATCTTTCGGGACAGGTGGGCTATGGCTACACCTTC
-,TRBV11-2,-,TRBJ1-3,CASSLGGTSGNTIYF,TGTGCCAGCAGCTTAGGGGGGACCAGCGGAAACACCATATATTTT
-,TRBV6-5,-,TRBJ1-1,CASSYSRFWETAEAFF,TGTGCCAGCAGTTACTCGAGATTTTGGGAAACCGCTGAAGCTTTCTTT
-,TRBV12-5,once,TRBJ2-2,CASGLVVLAGISGELFF,TGTGCTAGTGGTTTGGTAGTTTTGGCGGGAATTAGCGGGGAGCTGTTTTTT
-,TRBV2,-,TRBJ1-2,CASSGESPNYGYTF,TGTGCCAGCAGTGGGGAAAGCCCTAACTATGGCTACACCTTC